These 21 T cell receptor beta chains share one sample of origin, sequenced in a study of beta chain features in type 1 diabetes. The study's findings and limits: Among patients with Type 1 diabetes, TCRB CDR3s were moderately but significantly shorter in every one of the four CD4+ subsets.

The sequenced template was cDNA made from the entire isolated RNA. Profiled with immunoSEQ multiplex PCR; TCRdb holds only in-frame clones, not every one. The data hold 230,000 or so clones, with about a sixth observed a single time. For these TCRs, the target antigens are not known. Sequenced: naive CD4+ T cells from blood. The receptors were gathered from a man aged 30 to 39 with type 1 diabetes.

The V and J genes are TRBV30 and TRBJ1-2; D might be TRBD1 (5 bases). V lost 0 bases to trimming and J lost 8 bases, with 19 bases between them. This CDR3 has 15 residues. Per the germline V gene, CDR1 is GTSNPN and CDR2 is SVGIG (reference sequence). The CDR3 protein is CAWSVQATVLWGYTF. The CDR3 DNA follows: TGTGCCTGGAGTGTACAGGCCACCGTACTTTGGGGCTACACCTTC.

This chain uses TRBV29-1 with TRBJ2-3; D not resolved. The length of the CDR3 is 11 residues. V lost 6 bases, J lost 4 bases, and 8 bases lay in between. Per the germline V gene, CDR1 is SQVTM and CDR2 is ANQGSEA. CDR3 in amino acids: CSVTPADTQYF. CDR3 in DNA: TGCAGCGTGACGCCGGCAGATACGCAGTATTTT.

The chain joins TRBV2 to TRBJ2-7, with TRBD1 identical over 9 bases. Germline V CDR1 and CDR2: SNHLY, FYNNEI. V shed 6 bases, J shed 5 bases, and the junction held 5 bases outside the gene matches. The CDR3 is 13 amino acids. The CDR3: CASSRDRANEQYF. CDR3 nucleotides: TGTGCCAGCAGCAGGGACAGGGCGAACGAGCAGTACTTC.

This clone has only a few counts. The chain couples TRBV20-1 to TRBJ2-5; 7 positions match TRBD1. The CDR3 loop spans 11 amino acids. From germline, CDR1 is DFQATT and CDR2 SNEGSKA (reference sequence). CDR3 loop: CAGQAQETQYF. The DNA of the CDR3 is TGCGCAGGACAGGCCCAAGAGACCCAGTACTTC.

V gene TRBV9 combines with J gene TRBJ2-7, with 7 bases aligning to TRBD2. Germline V gene data show CDR1 as SGDLS and CDR2 as YYNGEE. This CDR3 has 15 amino acids. Losses at the gene ends were 0 bases for V and 3 bases for J; bases not matched to a gene: 6. CDR3 loop: CASSVGTSRDYEQYF. The CDR3 DNA reads as TGTGCCAGCAGCGTAGGGACTAGTAGAGACTACGAGCAGTACTTC.

This clone was seen a few times. The chain employs TRBV10-3 and TRBJ2-5; D is possibly TRBD2 (6 bases). V was clipped by 5 bases and J by 1 base, with 11 bases between them. Germline lookup yields CDR1 ENHRY and CDR2 SYGVKD. The CDR3 totals 14 residues. In DNA form, the CDR3 reads TGTGCCATCAGTAAACGGGAGAGCCAAGAGACCCAGTACTTC. Amino acid sequence: CAISKRESQETQYF.

The chain uses TRBV11-2 and TRBJ2-1; no firm D call. Germline CDR1 and CDR2: SGHAT and FQNNGV. V shed 4 bases and J shed 9 bases, with 10 bases lying between them. The CDR3 has 12 residues. CDR3 in DNA: TGTGCCAGCAGCTCCGCCAGCACTGAGCAGTTCTTC. It translates to CASSSASTEQFF. The complete variable domain, with remaining parts taken from reference TRBV11-2 and TRBJ2-1, reads EAGVAQSPRYKIIEKRQSVAFWCNPISGHATLYWYQQILGQGPKLLIQFQNNGVVDDSQLPKDRFSAERLKGVDSTLKIQPAKLEDSAVYLCASSSASTEQFFGPGTRLTVL.

In regard to this clone: Other DNA sequences from this sample encode an identical CDR3 as well. The CDR3 spells CASSLSSYNEQFF. The CDR3 DNA sequence: TGCGCCAGCAGCTTGAGCTCCTACAATGAGCAGTTCTTC. The J gene is TRBJ2-1, the V gene TRBV5-1; D not certain. Germline CDR1 reads SGHRS; CDR2 reads YFSETQ. This CDR3 has 13 amino acids. V lost 1 base and J lost 0, with 2 bases in between.

This clone has a handful of counts. The chain is built from TRBV10-3 and TRBJ1-1; TRBD1 agrees at 7 bases. This CDR3 region has 16 residues. With 6 bases clipped from V and 0 bases from J, the junction kept 10 bases outside the gene matches. Germline values: CDR1 ENHRY, CDR2 SYGVKD. The CDR3 reads CAISGTETQMNTEAFF. The DNA of the CDR3 is TGTGCCATCAGCGGGACAGAAACCCAGATGAACACTGAAGCTTTCTTT.

For the CDR3, the DNA is TGTGCCAGCAGCGCGTTGGACAGGGAGTCAGATACGCAGTATTTT. Its protein is CASSALDRESDTQYF. The rearrangement joins TRBV9 to TRBJ2-3; 8 nucleotides align to TRBD1. Germline CDR1 SGDLS, CDR2 YYNGEE. The trim removed 3 bases at V and 4 bases at J, leaving 7 bases unmatched. The CDR3 sequence is 15 residues long.

The CDR3 sequence is CASSLIAGGGYNEQFF. The CDR3 bases are TGTGCCAGCAGCTTAATAGCGGGAGGGGGCTACAATGAGCAGTTCTTC. V usage is TRBV7-2 and J usage is TRBJ2-1; 11 nucleotides match TRBD2. Losses at the gene ends were 2 bases for V and 3 bases for J; bases not matched to a gene: 3. The CDR3 sequence is 16 residues long. Germline V gene sequence: CDR1 SGHTA, CDR2 FQGNSA.

CDR3 residues: CASSVPSRVENTGELFF. DNA of the CDR3: TGTGCCAGCAGCGTCCCCTCAAGGGTGGAGAACACCGGGGAGCTGTTTTTT. The V call is TRBV9, the J call TRBJ2-2, with D unresolved. V lost 2 bases, J lost 1 base, and 15 bases lay in between. The CDR3 totals 17 residues. Germline CDR1 reads SGDLS; CDR2 reads YYNGEE.

This clone occurred a few times. The rearrangement links TRBV7-9 to TRBJ2-1, with D unclear. V was shortened by 6 bases and J by 4 bases, with 10 bases between the two germline ends. CDR3 length: 13 amino acids. Germline V lookup: CDR1 SEHNR, CDR2 FQNEAQ (reference sequence). The CDR3 region is CASRFVAYNEQFF. The CDR3 DNA is TGTGCCAGCAGGTTCGTTGCGTACAATGAGCAGTTCTTC.

This clone was counted only a few times. The J gene is TRBJ2-5, the V gene TRBV5-6; 9 nucleotides line up with TRBD2. V shed 0 bases, J shed 5 bases, and the junction held 8 bases outside the gene matches. CDR1 is SGHDT, CDR2 YYEEEE, per germline. The CDR3 covers 16 residues. CDR3 sequence reads: CASSLEEGLATETQYF. In nucleotides, the CDR3 is TGTGCCAGCAGCTTGGAAGAAGGACTAGCGACGGAGACCCAGTACTTC.

This chain connects TRBV7-2 to TRBJ1-1; no firm D call. The V gene lost 5 bases and the J gene lost 4 bases, with 17 bases spanning the gap. This CDR3 region has 15 residues. Germline V gene lookup returns CDR1 SGHTA and CDR2 FQGNSA. The CDR3 loop reads CASSPGVGMGTEAFF. The CDR3 DNA reads TGTGCCAGCAGCCCCGGAGTGGGGATGGGCACTGAAGCTTTCTTT.

The CDR3 here is CASSLAEGARYGYTF. The CDR3 DNA reads TGTGCCAGCAGCTTAGCGGAGGGGGCTCGTTATGGCTACACCTTC. The chain couples TRBV7-2 to TRBJ1-2; 7 bases are shared with TRBD1. This CDR3 comprises 15 residues. The germline gives CDR1 SGHTA, CDR2 FQGNSA. Trimming cost V 0 bases and J 5 bases; bases outside gene matches: 6.

This clone was picked up a small number of times. The genes are TRBV30 and TRBJ2-6; no definite D call. The CDR3 is 14 amino acids. Trimming shortened V by 4 bases and J by 2 bases, and 9 bases separated the two germline ends. Germline V gene sequence: CDR1 GTSNPN, CDR2 SVGIG (reference sequence). CDR3 bases: TGTGCCTGGATGCCTGGTCCTGGGGCCAACGTCCTGACTTTC. Translated: CAWMPGPGANVLTF.

The chain employs TRBV29-1 and TRBJ1-5, with D tentatively TRBD1 (5 bases). V lost 6 bases and J lost 3, with 18 bases in between. This CDR3 has 15 amino acids. Germline lookup yields CDR1 SQVTM and CDR2 ANQGSEA. This CDR3 reads CSVAPGAGFNQPQHF. CDR3 sequence (DNA): TGCAGCGTCGCTCCAGGAGCAGGGTTCAATCAGCCCCAGCATTTT.

This clone has only a few counts. The V call is TRBV13, the J call TRBJ2-5; 8 bases are shared with TRBD1. The CDR3 spans 15 residues. CDR1 and CDR2 from the germline V gene are PRHDT and FYEKMQ (reference sequence). With V trimmed by 5 bases and J by 2 bases, 7 bases remained unmatched. The CDR3 is CASSARTGPQETQYF. The CDR3 nucleotides are TGTGCCAGCAGCGCCCGGACAGGGCCGCAAGAGACCCAGTACTTC. The full variable domain, with the rest looked up from reference TRBV13 and TRBJ2-5, is AAGVIQSPRHLIKEKRETATLKCYPIPRHDTVYWYQQGPGQDPQFLISFYEKMQSDKGSIPDRFSAQQFSDYHSELNMSSLELGDSALYFCASSARTGPQETQYFGPGTRLLVL.

The sample holds a few counts of this clone. The J gene is TRBJ2-7, the V gene TRBV28; no reliable D call. The CDR3 is 13 residues long. The V gene's germline CDR1 is MDHEN and CDR2 SYDVKM. Deletions cut 5 bases from V and 12 bases from J, with 20 bases between. Written as DNA, the CDR3 is TGTGCCAGCAGTCCAAGCCGGTCAGGCTACGGGTACTTC. It codes for CASSPSRSGYGYF.

V usage is TRBV6-5 and J usage is TRBJ2-1; 14 nucleotides line up with TRBD2. The trim removed 3 bases at V and 6 bases at J, leaving 4 bases unmatched. Germline V lookup: CDR1 MNHEY, CDR2 SVGAGI. The CDR3 sequence is 16 residues long. The CDR3 is CASSYQGLAGVNEQFF. Here the CDR3 DNA reads TGTGCCAGCAGTTATCAGGGACTAGCGGGAGTCAATGAGCAGTTCTTC.